This T cell receptor (beta chain) is from a study of PD-1 blockade in classical Hodgkin lymphoma (dated by TCRdb to between 2020 and 2021). Background on the whole study: Nivolumab dosing was 3 mg/kg intravenously every 2 weeks, continuing until either disease progression or unacceptable toxicity. The study used TCR beta sequencing and CyTOF to define a peripheral blood immune signature of response to PD-1 blockade in classical Hodgkin lymphoma.

From the cysteine through the phenylalanine, the CDR3 covers 18 amino acids. Just CDR3 DNA is preserved here, 54 bases in frame from base 1. Based on the germline V gene, the CDR1 and CDR2 sequences are MDHEN and SYDVKM. V is trimmed back by 4 bases and J by 6 bases, and the junction contains 17 bases that no gene match accounts for. What the study reported, not specific to this receptor: The study was limited to a single clinical trial cohort, and causes of repertoire differences, possibly disease activity or prior therapy, remained undefined. Baseline diversity similar to that of newly diagnosed patients was observed in trial patients achieving complete response, whereas significantly lower diversity was observed in partial responders and progressors. Baseline TCR diversity was reported to be lower in newly diagnosed patients than in healthy donors, and even lower in relapsed/refractory patients. Patients starting nivolumab less than 1 year after ASCT had lower diversity and were excluded from later analyses to avoid confounding by immune reconstitution. By C4D1, a significant rise was seen in CD4+ TCR diversity but not in CD8+ TCR diversity (p=0.0027 vs p=0.16), and the rise was most apparent among complete responders (p=0.02).

The sample's time point label, in plain terms: cycle 2 day 1 (C2D1) of nivolumab. All trial patients had relapsed after autologous stem cell transplantation, with cohorts A, B and C differing in prior brentuximab vedotin exposure. The trial cohort comprised around 60 patients with relapsed/refractory classical Hodgkin lymphoma whose best overall responses were complete response, partial response or progressive disease. Trial patients were treated with single-agent nivolumab in the multi-cohort phase II CheckMate 205 trial. An independent review committee assessed best overall response by applying the 2007 International Working Group response criteria. Trial PBMCs were collected just before the start of nivolumab (C1D1) and during therapy at cycle 2 day 1 and cycle 4 day 1. After peripheral blood was drawn into 8 mL Vacutainer Cell Preparation Tubes, PBMCs were isolated by centrifugation and then cryopreserved.

With respect to this clone: Its antigen is not yet known. No base quality values were provided; no much bigger clone lies one nucleotide off.

The Qiagen DNeasy kit was used to extract genomic DNA both from unsorted PBMCs and from the negatively selected CD4+ and CD8+ fractions. TCR beta CDR3 regions were amplified by immunoSEQ multiplex PCR using primers annealing to V and J segments. Amplification bias was minimized using a synthetic immune receptor repertoire, and residual bias was removed computationally after sequencing. Regarding the original processing steps: Repertoire diversity was quantified as the Shannon entropy index using custom Python scripts. The unsorted, CD4+ and CD8+ repertoires were each analyzed separately, with the exception of combined analyses, where CD4+ and CD8+ sequences were merged in silico. Clonal expansion was defined as a frequency increase of at least 2-fold after treatment compared with C1D1, and clones undetected at baseline were assigned a pseudocount of 0.5. Clones with 0 or 1 copy at C1D1 were defined as singleton clones, while clones with 2 or more copies were defined as non-singleton clones. By matching protein sequences in sorted samples from the same patient, clones expanded in unsorted samples were annotated as CD4+, CD8+ or unknown. Wilcoxon tests on paired samples were used to test diversity changes from C1D1 to C4D1. In its TCRdb copy, this immuneACCESS table keeps in-frame sequences only and misses some clones. Where compared with another copy, unresolved V genes explain less than half of these, and the others have no known cause. The DNA was the basis for D and trimming; V, J and clone size are from that table. In this sample the table shows approximately 22,000 clones, roughly 75% of which occur a single time. The ten largest make up around a quarter of the sample.

Specimen: peripheral blood mononuclear cells (PBMCs), collected before the second cycle of nivolumab. Rearrangement joined TRBV28 to TRBJ1-2, and 10 bases in between align with TRBD1. This clonotype was sampled from a human donor with classical Hodgkin lymphoma. The DNA sequence is TGTGCCAGCAGTTCTGAACGAAACCTCCGGGACAGGGGAAATGGCTACACCTTC. Its coded protein is CASSSERNLRDRGNGYTF.